One sample yielded the 29 T cell receptor beta chains listed below, sequenced in a study of human T cells and chemical hapten exposure. This sample's time point: patch test 2, 6 weeks after DPC sensitization. Treatment meaning: therapeutic diphenylcyclopropenone sensitization with weekly scalp DPC. Via MiXCR, TCRdb re-called the RACE reads, giving one row per CDR3 protein. The sample shows about 140,000 distinct CDR3 sequences, approximately 12% of them seen only once. Sample: whole blood, taken in connection with sensitization to the hapten diphenylcyclopropenone (DPC). The source is a woman aged 50 to 65 with alopecia areata. Some clones in this sample may be carry-over from other donors' samples.

The chain recombines TRBV9 with TRBJ2-2; 10 bases line up with TRBD1. This CDR3 is built from 15 residues. With 2 bases clipped from V and 7 bases from J, the junction kept 5 bases outside the gene matches. Looked up from germline, CDR1 is SGDLS and CDR2 is YYNGEE. Here the CDR3 DNA reads TGTGCCAGCAGCGTTCGACAGGGGGCTGTCGGGGAGCTGTTTTTT. Translating gives CASSVRQGAVGELFF.

This rearrangement joins TRBV7-6 to TRBJ2-7; D might be TRBD1 (5 bases). The length of the CDR3 is 13 residues. The V gene's germline CDR1 is SGHVS and CDR2 FNYEAQ. V dropped 5 bases and J dropped 3 bases, with 11 bases sitting between them. In DNA form, the CDR3 reads TGTGCCAGCAGCCAGGGCCGGTTCTACGAGCAGTACTTC. This translates into CASSQGRFYEQYF.

This clonotype was seen at least ten times. The chain links TRBV5-4 to TRBJ2-3, with 7 bases identical to TRBD2. The CDR3 totals 14 residues. V lost 0 bases to trimming and J lost 4 bases; unmatched junction nucleotides: 2. Germline assignment: CDR1 SGHNT and CDR2 YYREEE (reference sequence). The CDR3 spells CASSLGLASDTQYF. CDR3 in DNA: TGTGCCAGCAGCTTGGGACTAGCATCAGATACGCAGTATTTT.

The chain combines TRBV6-2 or TRBV6-3 with TRBJ2-7, with a tentative D call TRBD2 (8 bases). Germline-derived CDR1 and CDR2 are MNHEY and SVGEGT. Deletions cut 7 bases from V and 2 bases from J, with 15 bases between. The CDR3 contains 14 residues. The CDR3 region is CASTLSGTAYEQYF. The CDR3 bases are TGTGCCAGCACCCTTAGCGGGACAGCCTACGAGCAGTACTTC.

The rearrangement links TRBV30 to TRBJ2-3; 12 nucleotides align to TRBD1. The CDR3 length is 16 residues. After removal of 3 bases from V and 5 bases from J, the junction contained 9 bases not matched to a gene. Per germline, CDR1 GTSNPN and CDR2 SVGIG (reference sequence). The CDR3 coding sequence is TGTGCCTGGAGCCCCGGGACAGGGGGCGCTGGAGATACGCAGTATTTT. As protein: CAWSPGTGGAGDTQYF.

The chain couples TRBV9 to TRBJ2-1, with 7 nucleotides matching TRBD2. Germline CDR1 reads SGDLS; CDR2 reads YYNGEE. The CDR3 totals 16 residues. V was pared by 4 bases and J by 15 bases, with 22 bases of the junction left unmatched. CDR3 region: CASSPPLGASGGTRFF. CDR3 sequence (DNA): TGTGCCAGCAGCCCCCCCCTAGGGGCTAGCGGTGGTACTAGGTTCTTC.

The chain combines TRBV18 with TRBJ1-2; D remains unclear. The CDR3 contains 15 residues. V was pared by 1 base and J by 5 bases, with 14 bases between. Per the germline V gene, CDR1 is KGHSH and CDR2 is LQKENI. The chain's CDR3 is CASSPLAGLPYGYTF. The CDR3 nucleotides read TGTGCCAGCTCACCACTGGCAGGTCTTCCGTATGGCTACACCTTC.

The chain combines TRBV4-1 with TRBJ1-2, with D hard to call. The CDR3 has 16 amino acids. The V gene's germline CDR1 is MGHRA and CDR2 YSYEKL. Trimming removed 0 bases from V and 4 bases from J, with 15 bases in between. CDR3 DNA: TGCGCCAGCAGCCAAGAATCGGCCACAGTCCGCTATGGCTACACCTTC. Protein product: CASSQESATVRYGYTF.

This chain uses TRBV28 with TRBJ2-1, with D uncertain. The germline V gene has CDR1 MDHEN and CDR2 SYDVKM. The CDR3 is 11 amino acids. The ends were cut back, 6 bases at V and 9 bases at J, with 9 bases in the middle. The CDR3 DNA follows: TGTGCCAGCAGGTATTCTGTTGAGCAGTTCTTC. This translates into CASRYSVEQFF.

This clonotype was counted a few times. The chain uses TRBV5-1 and TRBJ2-7; 8 nucleotides match TRBD1. CDR3 length: 16 amino acids. Germline assignment: CDR1 SGHRS and CDR2 YFSETQ. V was clipped by 5 bases and J by 2 bases; unmatched bases: 12. The CDR3 sequence is CASSPVRTGLTYEQYF. CDR3 nucleotide sequence: TGCGCCAGCAGTCCGGTACGGACAGGGCTCACCTACGAGCAGTACTTC.

This clonotype was seen a handful of times. This chain connects TRBV30 to TRBJ2-3, with TRBD2 identical over 10 bases. Looked up from germline, CDR1 is GTSNPN and CDR2 is SVGIG (reference sequence). With V trimmed by 7 bases and J by 3 bases, 7 bases remained unmatched. This CDR3 comprises 14 residues. The DNA for the CDR3 is TGTGCCTTGGTCAGCGGGAGGGCGACAGATACGCAGTATTTT. As protein: CALVSGRATDTQYF.

V and J are TRBV5-1 and TRBJ2-4, with D possibly matching TRBD2 (6 bases). This CDR3 spans 14 amino acids. V was shortened by 0 bases and J by 7 bases, with 11 bases between the two germline ends. CDR1 is SGHRS, CDR2 YFSETQ, per germline. The CDR3 protein is CASSLGGADNIQYF. As DNA, the CDR3 is TGCGCCAGCAGCTTGGGCGGGGCGGATAACATTCAGTACTTC.

Many counts were recorded for this clonotype. The DNA for the CDR3 is TGTGCCACCAGTGACCCGGGACCCGGCGACAATGAGCAGTTCTTC. The encoded protein is CATSDPGPGDNEQFF. The J gene is TRBJ2-1, the V gene TRBV24-1; D may be TRBD1 or TRBD2 (5 bases each). The CDR3 length is 15 residues. V was shortened by 4 bases and J by 5 bases, with 14 bases between the two germline ends. Per germline, CDR1 KGHDR and CDR2 SFDVKD.

This chain joins TRBV12-3 or TRBV12-4 and TRBJ2-1; D possibly corresponds to TRBD2 (5 bases). The CDR3 contains 16 residues. V lost 2 bases and J 3 bases, leaving 14 bases between the germline ends. In nucleotides, the CDR3 is TGTGCCAGCAGTTTAAGGGCGGGCAGCCTCTACAATGAGCAGTTCTTC. Translating it yields CASSLRAGSLYNEQFF.

This clonotype occurred a few times. The chain uses TRBV7-9 and TRBJ2-7; TRBD1 agrees at 7 bases. The J segment lost 2 bases and the V segment lost 5 bases, leaving 18 bases of the junction unmatched. The CDR3 consists of 18 residues. The germline V gene has CDR1 SEHNR and CDR2 FQNEAQ (reference sequence). The CDR3: CASSLPDSGGPKTYEQYF. The CDR3, as DNA: TGTGCCAGCAGCCTTCCGGATTCAGGGGGTCCAAAGACCTACGAGCAGTACTTC.

This chain connects TRBV19 to TRBJ1-4, with 9 bases identical to TRBD1. V was pared by 9 bases and J by 6 bases, with 8 bases of the junction left unmatched. The CDR3 contains 14 residues. Per germline, CDR1 LNHDA and CDR2 SQIVND (reference sequence). CDR3 DNA sequence: TGTGCCAGCAGCTCCGGGACAGGGCATGAAAAACTGTTTTTT. As protein: CASSSGTGHEKLFF.

There are many counts of this clonotype. The CDR3 protein is CASNLRTGLQETQYF. The CDR3 region has the DNA TGCGCCAGCAACCTTCGGACAGGTCTACAAGAGACCCAGTACTTC. The V call is TRBV5-1, the J call TRBJ2-5; 7 positions match TRBD1. This CDR3 contains 15 residues. The junction had 10 bases not matched to a gene; V was cut back by 6 bases and J by 2 bases. Germline lookup yields CDR1 SGHRS and CDR2 YFSETQ.

The chain recombines TRBV2 with TRBJ2-5; 11 nucleotides align to TRBD2. CDR3 length: 16 residues. After removal of 1 base from V and 2 bases from J, the junction contained 3 bases not matched to a gene. Germline V gene sequence: CDR1 SNHLY, CDR2 FYNNEI. CDR3 DNA sequence: TGTGCCAGCAGTGAAGGGTTAGCGGGAGGGCAAGAGACCCAGTACTTC. Translation: CASSEGLAGGQETQYF.

The chain's CDR3 is CASSPGTGIYGYTF. CDR3 bases: TGTGCCAGCAGCCCCGGGACAGGGATCTATGGCTACACCTTC. The chain links TRBV12-3 or TRBV12-4 to TRBJ1-2; the match to TRBD1 covers 9 bases. This CDR3 spans 14 amino acids. The trim removed 6 bases at V and 4 bases at J, leaving 6 bases unmatched.

This clonotype was detected a few times. The V call is TRBV11-2, the J call TRBJ2-6; D may correspond to TRBD1 or TRBD2 (5 bases each). Germline V CDR1 and CDR2: SGHAT, FQNNGV. The CDR3 loop spans 15 amino acids. Trimming left V 6 bases short and J 2 bases short, with 11 bases between. The CDR3 is CASSPGAPGANVLTF. The CDR3 region has the DNA TGTGCCAGCAGTCCCGGGGCGCCTGGGGCCAACGTCCTGACTTTC.

This sequence joins TRBV5-1 and TRBJ1-1; no reliable D call. The CDR3 covers 14 residues. Germline V gene lookup returns CDR1 SGHRS and CDR2 YFSETQ. Trimming removed 0 bases from V and 1 base from J, with 7 bases in between. CDR3: CASSLEAANTEAFF. For the CDR3, the DNA is TGCGCCAGCAGCTTGGAGGCAGCGAACACTGAAGCTTTCTTT. Full variable domain (rest looked up from reference TRBV5-1 and TRBJ1-1): KAGVTQTPRYLIKTRGQQVTLSCSPISGHRSVSWYQQTPGQGLQFLFEYFSETQRNKGNFPGRFSGRQFSNSRSEMNVSTLELGDSALYLCASSLEAANTEAFFGQGTRLTVV.

This clonotype was recorded a few times. V usage is TRBV29-1 and J usage is TRBJ2-1; 13 nucleotides match TRBD2. Germline V gene data show CDR1 as SQVTM and CDR2 as ANQGSEA. Trimming at V came to 3 bases and at J to 10 bases, leaving 6 bases not matched to a gene. This CDR3 region has 14 residues. The CDR3: CSVDGTSGIEEQFF. The CDR3 DNA is TGCAGCGTTGACGGGACTAGCGGGATAGAGGAGCAGTTCTTC.

The chain carries TRBV27 and TRBJ1-6, with a possible D match to TRBD1 (5 bases). The CDR3 extends over 14 amino acids. Germline V gene data show CDR1 as MNHEY and CDR2 as SMNVEV (reference sequence). V shed 6 bases and J shed 4 bases, with 10 bases lying between them. This chain's CDR3 is CASSQGWYNSPLHF. The CDR3 DNA follows: TGTGCCAGCAGCCAGGGATGGTATAATTCACCCCTCCACTTT.

This clonotype was found a few times. The rearrangement uses TRBV6-2 or TRBV6-3 and TRBJ2-7, with a weak D call TRBD1 (6 bases). The CDR3 extends over 15 amino acids. Germline V CDR1 and CDR2: MNHEY, SVGEGT. Trimming pared 5 bases from V and 2 bases from J, leaving 16 bases between. CDR3 loop: CASSGPLTGTYEQYF. The DNA of the CDR3 is TGTGCCAGCAGTGGGCCTTTGACAGGTACCTACGAGCAGTACTTC.

This clonotype was seen many times. This chain's CDR3 is CSASAAGRDNSPLHF. In DNA, the CDR3 is TGCAGTGCTAGCGCTGCAGGACGGGATAATTCACCCCTCCACTTT. The genes are TRBV20-1 and TRBJ1-6; D uncertain. From germline, CDR1 is DFQATT and CDR2 SNEGSKA (reference sequence). This CDR3 is 15 amino acids long. The V end was cut by 3 bases, the J end by 5 bases, with 14 bases between.

On this clonotype itself: Without the conserved terminal phenylalanine or tryptophan, this CDR3 likely stems from a read error. This sequence joins TRBV3-1 and TRBJ2-6; D is undetermined. The V and J ends lost 4 bases and 4 bases respectively, with 5 bases between them. Germline V gives CDR1 LGHDT, CDR2 YNNKEL (reference sequence). The CDR3 has 13 amino acids. CDR3 sequence (DNA): TGTGCCAGCAGCCCCAACGGGGCCAACGTCCTGACTTCC. Its protein product is CASSPNGANVLTS.

This clonotype showed up many times. This sequence joins TRBV5-6 and TRBJ1-2; D perhaps matches TRBD1 (6 bases). CDR1 and CDR2 from the germline V gene are SGHDT and YYEEEE. V was pared by 2 bases and J by 4 bases, with 9 bases between. The CDR3 runs to 13 residues. The DNA for the CDR3 is TGTGCCAGCAGCTTACAGGGAACCTATGGCTACACCTTC. It translates to CASSLQGTYGYTF.

This clonotype was counted at least ten times. The rearrangement uses TRBV6-5 and TRBJ1-5; the D gene is possibly TRBD1 (5 bases). CDR1 is MNHEY and CDR2 is SVGAGI in the germline V gene. Trimming removed 6 bases at V and 3 bases at J, with 15 bases between. This CDR3 has 15 amino acids. The CDR3 sequence is CASRAAGTPNQPQHF. The CDR3 nucleotides read TGTGCCAGCAGGGCCGCCGGGACGCCCAATCAGCCCCAGCATTTT.

The rearrangement links TRBV7-2 to TRBJ1-2; D is ambiguous. The ends were cut back, 1 base at V and 1 base at J, with 13 bases in the middle. Germline V gives CDR1 SGHTA, CDR2 FQGNSA. There are 16 residues in the CDR3. The DNA of the CDR3 is TGTGCCAGCAGCTTAGGTCTTACAGCTCTTAACTATGGCTACACCTTC. Translated: CASSLGLTALNYGYTF.